The clone carrying this T cell receptor (beta chain) showed up just a few times. This entry is derived from a study of blood T cells in healthy people across ages. Through a sample-barcoded 5' primer and a J-beta primer mix, a second PCR was run for roughly 7 to 11 cycles. TCRdb re-analysed the 5' RACE reads in MiXCR, keeping a single row per CDR3 protein. The sample holds about 800,000 distinct CDR3 sequences, around 45% seen once. This TCR derives from an elderly man in good health. Material for sequencing was blood.

The CDR3 loop is CASSYGGGRVYGYTF. The CDR3, as DNA: TGTGCCAGCAGTTACGGAGGAGGCAGGGTTTATGGCTACACCTTC. The rearrangement joins TRBV6-2 or TRBV6-3 to TRBJ1-2, with TRBD1 as a possible D gene (5 bases). This CDR3 is 15 amino acids long. Looked up from germline, CDR1 is MNHEY and CDR2 is SVGEGT. Trimming removed 2 bases at V and 5 bases at J, with 15 bases between.